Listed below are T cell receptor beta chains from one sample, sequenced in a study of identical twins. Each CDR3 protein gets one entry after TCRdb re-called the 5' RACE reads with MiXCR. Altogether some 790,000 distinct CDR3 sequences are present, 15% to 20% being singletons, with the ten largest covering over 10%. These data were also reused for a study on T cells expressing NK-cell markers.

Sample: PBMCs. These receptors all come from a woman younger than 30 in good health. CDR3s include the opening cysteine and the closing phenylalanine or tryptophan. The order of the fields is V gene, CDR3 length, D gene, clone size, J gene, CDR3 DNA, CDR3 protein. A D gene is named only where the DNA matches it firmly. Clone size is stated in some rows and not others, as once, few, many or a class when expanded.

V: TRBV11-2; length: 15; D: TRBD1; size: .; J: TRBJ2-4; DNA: TGTGCCAGCAGCTTGGGACAGACGATAGGAAACATTCAGTACTTC; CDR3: CASSLGQTIGNIQYF
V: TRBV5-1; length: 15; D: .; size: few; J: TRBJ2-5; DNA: TGCGCCAGCAGCTTAAATGGAGGGGCGCAGGAGACCCAGTACTTC; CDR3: CASSLNGGAQETQYF
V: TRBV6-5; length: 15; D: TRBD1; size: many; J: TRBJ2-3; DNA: TGTGCCAGCAGTTACTCGGACAGGGGCACAGATACGCAGTATTTT; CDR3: CASSYSDRGTDTQYF
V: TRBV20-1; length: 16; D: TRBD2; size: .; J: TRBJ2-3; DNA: TGCAGTGCTAGACAAAGGACTAGCGGGGCGTCAGATACGCAGTATTTT; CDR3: CSARQRTSGASDTQYF
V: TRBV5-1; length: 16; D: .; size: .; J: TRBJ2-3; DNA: TGCGCCAGCAGCTTGGACCCTGCTTCCGGCACAGATACGCAGTATTTT; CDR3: CASSLDPASGTDTQYF
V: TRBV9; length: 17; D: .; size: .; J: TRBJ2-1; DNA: TGTGCCAGCAGCGTAATGATCCATAATTTTAATTACAATGAGCAGTTCTTC; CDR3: CASSVMIHNFNYNEQFF
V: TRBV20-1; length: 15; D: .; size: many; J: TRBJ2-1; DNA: TGCAGTGCTAGTTTTTTGGGGGGCGCCTACAATGAGCAGTTCTTC; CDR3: CSASFLGGAYNEQFF
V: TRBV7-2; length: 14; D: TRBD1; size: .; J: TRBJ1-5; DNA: TGTGCCAGCCGACGCGGAGGGGGCGAGCAGCCCCAGCATTTT; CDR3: CASRRGGGEQPQHF
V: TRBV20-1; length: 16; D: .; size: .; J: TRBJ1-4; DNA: TGCAGTGCTAGAGATCTCTTGCAGGCAACTAATGAAAAACTGTTTTTT; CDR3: CSARDLLQATNEKLFF
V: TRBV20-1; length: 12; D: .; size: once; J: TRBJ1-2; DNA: TGCAGTGCACACAGGTTCACCGACGGCTACACCTTC; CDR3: CSAHRFTDGYTF
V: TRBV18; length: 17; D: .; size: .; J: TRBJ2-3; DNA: TGTGCCAGCTGCAACGACTTGACCTCTGGGATCGCAGATACGCAGTATTTT; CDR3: CASCNDLTSGIADTQYF
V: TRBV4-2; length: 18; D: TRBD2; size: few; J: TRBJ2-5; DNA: TGTGCCAGCAGCCTCGGGACTAGCGGGGGGGCCGGGTCAGAGACCCAGTACTTC; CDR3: CASSLGTSGGAGSETQYF
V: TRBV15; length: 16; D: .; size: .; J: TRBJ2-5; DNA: TGTGCCACCAGCACTAGGACAACAGTACCCCAAGAGACCCAGTACTTC; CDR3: CATSTRTTVPQETQYF
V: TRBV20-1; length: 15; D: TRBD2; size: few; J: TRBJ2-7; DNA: TGCAGTGCTAGTGGACTAGCGGCCCCGGGGGGCGAGCAGTACTTC; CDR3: CSASGLAAPGGEQYF
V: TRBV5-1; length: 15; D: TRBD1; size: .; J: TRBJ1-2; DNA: TGCGCCAGCAGCTTGTTGCAGGGGGCGAGCTATGGCTACACCTTC; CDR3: CASSLLQGASYGYTF
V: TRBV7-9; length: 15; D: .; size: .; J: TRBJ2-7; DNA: TGTGCCAGCAGCTTCTTAGGAGCCGTGGAGGACGAGCAGTACTTC; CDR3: CASSFLGAVEDEQYF
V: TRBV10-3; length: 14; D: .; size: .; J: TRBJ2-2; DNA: TGTGCCATCACCTCAGGAGGGGGAACCGGGGAGCTGTTTTTT; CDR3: CAITSGGGTGELFF
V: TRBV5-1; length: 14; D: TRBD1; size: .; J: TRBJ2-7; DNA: TGCGCCAGCAGCTTACTACAGGGGGGCTACGAGCAGTACTTC; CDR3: CASSLLQGGYEQYF
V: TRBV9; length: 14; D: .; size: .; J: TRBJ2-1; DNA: TGTGCCAGCAGCGTAGGTGCCGGGAGCTATGAGCAGTTCTTC; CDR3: CASSVGAGSYEQFF
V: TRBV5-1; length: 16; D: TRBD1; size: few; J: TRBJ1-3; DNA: TGCGCCAGCAGCTTGGAAAGTCCGGACAGGGGAAACACCATATATTTT; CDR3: CASSLESPDRGNTIYF
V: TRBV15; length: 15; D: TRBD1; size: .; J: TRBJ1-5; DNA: TGTGCCACCAGCAGGACAGGGGGAGAGAATCAGCCCCAGCATTTT; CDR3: CATSRTGGENQPQHF
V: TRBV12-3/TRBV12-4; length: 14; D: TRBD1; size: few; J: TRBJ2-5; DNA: TGTGCCAGCAGGACGACAGGGGGCGCGGAGACCCAGTACTTC; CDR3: CASRTTGGAETQYF
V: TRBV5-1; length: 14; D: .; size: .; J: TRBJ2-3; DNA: TGCGCCAGCAGCTTGACCGGGGCCCCAGATACGCAGTATTTT; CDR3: CASSLTGAPDTQYF
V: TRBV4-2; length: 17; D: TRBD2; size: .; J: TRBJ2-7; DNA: TGTGCCAGCAGCCAAGAGGGGGGTTGGGCTTCAGCGGGGGAGCAGTACTTC; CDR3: CASSQEGGWASAGEQYF
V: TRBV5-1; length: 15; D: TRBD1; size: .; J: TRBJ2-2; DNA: TGCGCCAGCAGCTATCTTGGACAGGGCACCGGGGAGCTGTTTTTT; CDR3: CASSYLGQGTGELFF
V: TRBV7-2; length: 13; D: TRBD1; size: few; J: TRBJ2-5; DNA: TGTGCCAGCGCAATACAGGGGTTAGAGACCCAGTACTTC; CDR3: CASAIQGLETQYF
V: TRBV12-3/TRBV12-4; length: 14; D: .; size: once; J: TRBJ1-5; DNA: TGTGCCAGCAGTTTAAGGCAGGGGCGACAGCCCCAGCATTTT; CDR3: CASSLRQGRQPQHF
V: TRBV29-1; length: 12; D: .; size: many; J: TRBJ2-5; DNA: TGCAGCGTTGCTCGGGAAGAAGAGACCCAGTACTTC; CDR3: CSVAREEETQYF
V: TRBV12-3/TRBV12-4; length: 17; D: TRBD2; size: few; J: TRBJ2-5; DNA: TGTGCCAGCAGTCACTGGACTAGCGGGGGCCTCCAAGAGACCCAGTACTTC; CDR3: CASSHWTSGGLQETQYF
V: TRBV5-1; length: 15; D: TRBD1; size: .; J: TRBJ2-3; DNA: TGCGCCAGCAGCCCACGGACAGGGAGGACAGATACGCAGTATTTT; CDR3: CASSPRTGRTDTQYF
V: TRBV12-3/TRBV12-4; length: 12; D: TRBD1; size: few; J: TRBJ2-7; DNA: TGTGCCAGCAGTTCCAGGGGGTTTGAGCAGTACTTC; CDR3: CASSSRGFEQYF
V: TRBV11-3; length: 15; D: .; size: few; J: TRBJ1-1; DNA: TGTGCCAGCAGCTTAGGTATGGACAGGAACACTGAAGCTTTCTTT; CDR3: CASSLGMDRNTEAFF
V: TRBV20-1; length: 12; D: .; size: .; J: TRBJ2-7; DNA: TGCAGTGCTACTAAAGTCCCCTACGAGCAGTACTTC; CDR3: CSATKVPYEQYF
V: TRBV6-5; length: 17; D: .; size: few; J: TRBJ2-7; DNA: TGTGCCAGCAGTTACTCGATCCCGCAGGGGATACACTACGAGCAGTACTTC; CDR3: CASSYSIPQGIHYEQYF
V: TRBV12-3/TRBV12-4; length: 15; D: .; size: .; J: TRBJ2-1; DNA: TGTGCCAGCAGTAAGACAGGGAGGGAGGCCAATGAGCAGTTCTTC; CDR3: CASSKTGREANEQFF
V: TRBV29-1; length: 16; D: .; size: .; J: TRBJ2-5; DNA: TGCAGCGTTGATCGGGCCCCTTCAGTCTATCAAGAGACCCAGTACTTC; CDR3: CSVDRAPSVYQETQYF
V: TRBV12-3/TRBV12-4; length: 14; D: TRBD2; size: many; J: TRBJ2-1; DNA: TGTGCCAGCAGCCCGGGGACTATTGAGAATGAGCAGTTCTTC; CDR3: CASSPGTIENEQFF
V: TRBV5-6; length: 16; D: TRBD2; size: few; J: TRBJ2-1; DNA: TGTGCCAGCAGCCCTTTGCTAGCGGGGGTCCGGAATGAGCAGTTCTTC; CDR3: CASSPLLAGVRNEQFF
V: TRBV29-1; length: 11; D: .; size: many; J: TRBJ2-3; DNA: TGCAGCGTTCCGCGGGCAGATACGCAGTATTTT; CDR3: CSVPRADTQYF
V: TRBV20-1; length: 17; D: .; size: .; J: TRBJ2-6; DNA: TGCAGTGCAGAGAGGCTGAAGCTGAGCTCTGGGGCCAACGTCCTGACTTTC; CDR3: CSAERLKLSSGANVLTF
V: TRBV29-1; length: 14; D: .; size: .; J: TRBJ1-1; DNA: TGCAGCGTTGACGATGTAAACATGAACACTGAAGCTTTCTTT; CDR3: CSVDDVNMNTEAFF